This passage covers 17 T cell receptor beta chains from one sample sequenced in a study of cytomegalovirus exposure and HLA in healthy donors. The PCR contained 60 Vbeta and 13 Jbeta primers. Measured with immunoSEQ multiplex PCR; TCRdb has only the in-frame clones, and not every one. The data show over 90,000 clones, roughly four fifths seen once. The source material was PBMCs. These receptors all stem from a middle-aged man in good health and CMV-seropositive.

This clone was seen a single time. For the CDR3, the DNA is TGTGCCAGCAGTTCGTTTCCCGCTCTGGACAGGGAAGGGGAGACCCAGTACTTC. This translates into CASSSFPALDREGETQYF. This chain connects TRBV27 to TRBJ2-5; 8 bases map to TRBD1. The germline gives CDR1 MNHEY, CDR2 SMNVEV (reference sequence). The CDR3 is made up of 18 amino acids. J gave up 5 bases and V 4 bases, and 18 bases lay outside the gene matches.

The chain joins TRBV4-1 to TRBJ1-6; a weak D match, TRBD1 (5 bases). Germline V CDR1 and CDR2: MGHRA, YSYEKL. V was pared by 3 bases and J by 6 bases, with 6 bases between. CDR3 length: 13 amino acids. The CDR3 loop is CASSQTVNSPLHF. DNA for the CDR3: TGCGCCAGCAGCCAGACAGTTAATTCACCCCTCCACTTT.

CDR3 sequence: CSVKIPGLAGVGYTGELFF. The CDR3 nucleotides read TGCAGCGTTAAAATCCCGGGACTAGCGGGAGTTGGATACACCGGGGAGCTGTTTTTT. The rearrangement joins TRBV29-1 to TRBJ2-2; 14 nucleotides line up with TRBD2. V shed 5 bases, J shed 3 bases, and the junction held 14 bases outside the gene matches. This CDR3 has 19 residues. Per the germline V gene, CDR1 is SQVTM and CDR2 is ANQGSEA.

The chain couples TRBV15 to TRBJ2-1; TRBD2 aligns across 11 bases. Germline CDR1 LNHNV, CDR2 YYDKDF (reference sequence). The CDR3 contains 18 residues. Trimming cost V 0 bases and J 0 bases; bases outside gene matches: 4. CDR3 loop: CATSRDRGLAVSYNEQFF. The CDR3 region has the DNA TGTGCCACCAGCAGAGATAGGGGACTAGCGGTCTCCTACAATGAGCAGTTCTTC.

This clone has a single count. CDR3 bases: TGTGCCAGCAGCCCTAGCGGGGGTTCGTACACCGGGGAGCTGTTTTTT. Translated, it gives CASSPSGGSYTGELFF. V usage is TRBV27 and J usage is TRBJ2-2; 10 bases fit TRBD2. Germline assignment: CDR1 MNHEY and CDR2 SMNVEV (reference sequence). The CDR3 spans 16 residues. V was clipped by 6 bases and J by 3 bases; unmatched bases: 7.

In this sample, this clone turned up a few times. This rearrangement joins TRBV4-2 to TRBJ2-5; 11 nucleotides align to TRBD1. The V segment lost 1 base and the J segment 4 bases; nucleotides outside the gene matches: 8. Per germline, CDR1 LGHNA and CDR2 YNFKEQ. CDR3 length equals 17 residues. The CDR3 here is CASSQVRLGQGGETQYF. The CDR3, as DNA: TGTGCCAGCAGCCAAGTGCGCTTGGGACAGGGGGGAGAGACCCAGTACTTC.

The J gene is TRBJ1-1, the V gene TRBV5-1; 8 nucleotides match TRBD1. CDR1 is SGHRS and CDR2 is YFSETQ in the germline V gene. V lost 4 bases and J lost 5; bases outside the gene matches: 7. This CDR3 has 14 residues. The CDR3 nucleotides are TGCGCCAGCAGCCAAACAGGGGGACGGACTGAAGCTTTCTTT. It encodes CASSQTGGRTEAFF. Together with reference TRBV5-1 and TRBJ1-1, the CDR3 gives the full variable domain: KAGVTQTPRYLIKTRGQQVTLSCSPISGHRSVSWYQQTPGQGLQFLFEYFSETQRNKGNFPGRFSGRQFSNSRSEMNVSTLELGDSALYLCASSQTGGRTEAFFGQGTRLTVV.

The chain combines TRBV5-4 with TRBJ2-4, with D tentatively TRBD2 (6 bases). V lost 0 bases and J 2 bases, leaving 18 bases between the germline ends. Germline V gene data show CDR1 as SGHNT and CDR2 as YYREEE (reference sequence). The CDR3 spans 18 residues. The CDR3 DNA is TGTGCCAGCAGCTTGGTCTTTGCGGGGACCCGGCCCAAAAACATTCAGTACTTC. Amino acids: CASSLVFAGTRPKNIQYF. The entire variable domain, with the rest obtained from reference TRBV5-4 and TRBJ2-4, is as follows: ETGVTQSPTHLIKTRGQQVTLRCSSQSGHNTVSWYQQALGQGPQFIFQYYREEENGRGNFPPRFSGLQFPNYSSELNVNALELDDSALYLCASSLVFAGTRPKNIQYFGAGTRLSVL.

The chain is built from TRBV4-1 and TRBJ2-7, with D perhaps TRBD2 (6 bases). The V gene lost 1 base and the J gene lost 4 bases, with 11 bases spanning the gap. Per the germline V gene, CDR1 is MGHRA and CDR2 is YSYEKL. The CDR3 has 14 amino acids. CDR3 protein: CASSQVPSEYEQYF. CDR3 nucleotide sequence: TGCGCCAGCAGCCAAGTGCCTAGCGAATACGAGCAGTACTTC.

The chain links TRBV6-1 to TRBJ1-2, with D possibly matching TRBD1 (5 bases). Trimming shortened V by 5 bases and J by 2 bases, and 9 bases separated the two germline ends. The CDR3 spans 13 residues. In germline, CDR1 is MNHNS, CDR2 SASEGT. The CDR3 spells CASSPGFNYGYTF. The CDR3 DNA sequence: TGTGCCAGCAGTCCAGGGTTCAACTATGGCTACACCTTC.

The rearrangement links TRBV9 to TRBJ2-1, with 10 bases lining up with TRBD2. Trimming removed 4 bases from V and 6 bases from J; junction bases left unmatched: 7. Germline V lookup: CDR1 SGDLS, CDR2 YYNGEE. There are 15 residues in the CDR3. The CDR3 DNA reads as TGTGCCAGCAGCTCCAGCCAGCGGGGGGGCAATGAGCAGTTCTTC. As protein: CASSSSQRGGNEQFF.

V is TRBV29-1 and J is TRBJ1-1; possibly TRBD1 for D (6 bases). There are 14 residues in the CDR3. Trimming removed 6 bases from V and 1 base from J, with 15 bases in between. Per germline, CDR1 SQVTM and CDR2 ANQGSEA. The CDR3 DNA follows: TGCAGCGTGAGGGACGGGGGGGCGAACACTGAAGCTTTCTTT. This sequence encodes CSVRDGGANTEAFF.

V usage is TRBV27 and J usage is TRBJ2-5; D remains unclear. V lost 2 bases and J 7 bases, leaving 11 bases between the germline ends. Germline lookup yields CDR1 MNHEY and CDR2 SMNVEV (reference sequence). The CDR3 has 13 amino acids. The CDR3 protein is CASSLRLPGTQYF. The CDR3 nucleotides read TGTGCCAGCAGTTTAAGACTTCCGGGGACCCAGTACTTC.

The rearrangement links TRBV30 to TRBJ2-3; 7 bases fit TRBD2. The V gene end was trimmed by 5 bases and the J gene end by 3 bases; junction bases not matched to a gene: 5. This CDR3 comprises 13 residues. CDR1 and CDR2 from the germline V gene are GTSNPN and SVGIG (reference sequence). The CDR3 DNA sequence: TGTGCCTGGGGTAGCGGGCTTACAGATACGCAGTATTTT. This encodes CAWGSGLTDTQYF.

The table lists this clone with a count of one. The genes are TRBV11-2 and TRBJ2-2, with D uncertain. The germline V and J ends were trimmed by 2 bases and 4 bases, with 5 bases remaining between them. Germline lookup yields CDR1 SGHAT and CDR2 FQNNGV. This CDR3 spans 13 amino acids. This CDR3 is CASSLWSTGELFF. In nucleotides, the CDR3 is TGTGCCAGCAGCTTATGGAGCACCGGGGAGCTGTTTTTT. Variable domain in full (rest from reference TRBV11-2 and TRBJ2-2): EAGVAQSPRYKIIEKRQSVAFWCNPISGHATLYWYQQILGQGPKLLIQFQNNGVVDDSQLPKDRFSAERLKGVDSTLKIQPAKLEDSAVYLCASSLWSTGELFFGEGSRLTVL.

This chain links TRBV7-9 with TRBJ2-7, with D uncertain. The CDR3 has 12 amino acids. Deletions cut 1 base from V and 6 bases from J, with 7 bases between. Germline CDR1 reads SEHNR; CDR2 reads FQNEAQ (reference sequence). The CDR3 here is CASSLETVEQYF. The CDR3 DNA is TGTGCCAGCAGCTTAGAAACAGTCGAGCAGTACTTC.

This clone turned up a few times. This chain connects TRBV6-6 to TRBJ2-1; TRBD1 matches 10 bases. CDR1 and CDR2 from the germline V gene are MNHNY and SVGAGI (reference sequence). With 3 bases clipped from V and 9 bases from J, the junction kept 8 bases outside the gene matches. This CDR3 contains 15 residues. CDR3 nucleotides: TGTGCCAGCAGTTATGGGACAGGGGTTTTGGTTGAGCAGTTCTTC. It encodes CASSYGTGVLVEQFF.